This TCR beta chain was recovered during a study of T cell changes during pregnancy in multiple sclerosis. Only in-frame clones appear in the TCRdb table, and some are missing; sequencing was by immunoSEQ multiplex PCR. The table records around 80,000 clones, nearly 95% of them present only once. Deletions cut 0 bases from V and 4 bases from J, with 9 bases between. The CDR3 loop spans 14 amino acids. Germline values: CDR1 MGHRA, CDR2 YSYEKL. The source was peripheral blood, collected in the second trimester of pregnancy. The rearrangement uses TRBV4-1 and TRBJ2-5; weak D call: TRBD1 (6 bases). The TCR comes from a female donor in good health, enrolled as a control in a pregnancy study. CDR3 DNA: TGCGCCAGCAGCCAAGAGCCCAGGGGAGAGACCCAGTACTTC. Protein: CASSQEPRGETQYF.